This passage covers 30 T cell receptor beta chains from one sample sequenced in a study of blood T cell repertoires in COVID-19 (dated by TCRdb to 2018 to 2020). Receptors were amplified or captured by the immunoSEQ multiplex PCR assay. TCRdb's version of the immuneACCESS table is confined to in-frame rearrangements and falls short of the full clone set. An unresolved V gene accounts for under half of the shortfall where checked; the remainder is of unknown origin. Across this sample there are 250,000 to 400,000 clones, with 90% seen only once. Less than 3.5% of the sample lies in the top ten. The sample comprised peripheral blood. These receptors were obtained from a woman aged 25 to 39 with COVID-19, enrolled during active disease.

V and J are TRBV30 and TRBJ1-5; 8 bases match TRBD1. With 2 bases clipped from V and 4 bases from J, the junction kept 4 bases outside the gene matches. This CDR3 spans 14 amino acids. From germline, CDR1 is GTSNPN and CDR2 SVGIG (reference sequence). In DNA, the CDR3 is TGTGCCTGGAGTCTGGACAGGGTAAATCAGCCCCAGCATTTT. It yields the protein CAWSLDRVNQPQHF.

The gene calls are TRBV5-4 and TRBJ2-3; D gene uncertain. Trimming removed 1 base from V and 6 bases from J, with 9 bases in between. Germline V gene lookup returns CDR1 SGHNT and CDR2 YYREEE (reference sequence). The CDR3 is 13 residues long. CDR3 DNA sequence: TGTGCCAGCAGCTTGCCTCGACTCGATACGCAGTATTTT. Its protein product is CASSLPRLDTQYF.

The V and J genes are TRBV10-2 and TRBJ2-7, with 7 bases matching TRBD2. The CDR3 has 15 amino acids. V lost 4 bases and J lost 2; bases outside the gene matches: 8. Germline CDR1 is WSHSY and CDR2 is SAAADI. This CDR3 is CASSGRASGTYEQYF. The CDR3 DNA sequence: TGCGCCAGCAGTGGCAGGGCTAGCGGAACCTACGAGCAGTACTTC.

The V gene is TRBV20-1, the J gene TRBJ1-5; possibly TRBD1 for D (5 bases). The CDR3 is 16 amino acids. Germline CDR1 reads DFQATT; CDR2 reads SNEGSKA (reference sequence). V was pared by 3 bases and J by 3 bases, with 18 bases between. The CDR3, as DNA: TGCAGTGCTAGTGGGGCCTCTTTAGGGGACAATCAGCCCCAGCATTTT. Translation gives CSASGASLGDNQPQHF.

This rearrangement joins TRBV7-3 to TRBJ2-7, with 12 bases identical to TRBD1. The germline V gene encodes CDR1 SGHTA and CDR2 FQGTGA. Germline trimming cut 6 bases from V and 6 bases from J; bases unmatched to any gene: 6. The CDR3 runs 14 residues. For the CDR3, the DNA is TGTGCCAGCAGTTCCGGGACAGGGGGCAGCGAGCAGTACTTC. Translated, it gives CASSSGTGGSEQYF.

Of note for this clone: The junction differs from germline at one of its ends, possibly a read error. Other DNA sequences in this sample translate to the same CDR3. The rearrangement links TRBV2 to TRBJ1-1; TRBD1 might be the D (6 bases). The CDR3 covers 14 residues. Looked up from germline, CDR1 is SNHLY and CDR2 is FYNNEI. The CDR3: CASSSQGVNTEAFF. DNA of the CDR3: TGTGCCAGCAGTTCACAGGGAGTAAACACTGAAGCTTTTTTT.

The chain couples TRBV14 to TRBJ1-3; the D gene is possibly TRBD1 (6 bases). CDR1 is SGHDN, CDR2 FVKESK, per germline. With 1 base removed from V and 1 base from J, the gap between germline ends came to 8 bases. The CDR3 runs 15 residues. The CDR3 here is CASSQGGLSGNTIYF. CDR3 DNA sequence: TGTGCCAGCAGCCAAGGGGGGCTTTCTGGAAACACCATATATTTT.

The CDR3 loop is CASSLGQNTYEQYF. The CDR3 DNA reads as TGCGCCAGCAGCTTGGGGCAGAATACCTACGAGCAGTACTTC. This chain joins TRBV5-1 and TRBJ2-7; D is ambiguous. V was shortened by 0 bases and J by 2 bases, with 9 bases between the two germline ends. The CDR3 is made up of 14 amino acids. From germline, CDR1 is SGHRS and CDR2 YFSETQ. Full variable domain (remainder filled in from reference TRBV5-1 and TRBJ2-7): KAGVTQTPRYLIKTRGQQVTLSCSPISGHRSVSWYQQTPGQGLQFLFEYFSETQRNKGNFPGRFSGRQFSNSRSEMNVSTLELGDSALYLCASSLGQNTYEQYFGPGTRLTVT.

The chain has TRBV2 and TRBJ2-1; D is uncertain. The CDR3 spans 12 residues. Germline V gene sequence: CDR1 SNHLY, CDR2 FYNNEI. V lost 4 bases and J lost 4, with 5 bases in between. The CDR3 bases are TGTGCCAGCAGTGGGCCTTACAATGAGCAGTTCTTC. It encodes CASSGPYNEQFF. Full variable domain (rest looked up from reference TRBV2 and TRBJ2-1): EPEVTQTPSHQVTQMGQEVILRCVPISNHLYFYWYRQILGQKVEFLVSFYNNEISEKSEIFDDQFSVERPDGSNFTLKIRSTKLEDSAMYFCASSGPYNEQFFGPGTRLTVL.

The J gene is TRBJ2-1, the V gene TRBV5-1; 7 bases map to TRBD2. Trimming cost V 0 bases and J 10 bases; bases outside gene matches: 4. The germline V gene has CDR1 SGHRS and CDR2 YFSETQ. This CDR3 region has 13 residues. CDR3 in amino acids: CASSLGEGQEQFF. The CDR3 nucleotides read TGCGCCAGCAGCTTGGGGGAGGGCCAGGAGCAGTTCTTC. Full variable domain (outside the CDR3, taken from reference TRBV5-1 and TRBJ2-1): KAGVTQTPRYLIKTRGQQVTLSCSPISGHRSVSWYQQTPGQGLQFLFEYFSETQRNKGNFPGRFSGRQFSNSRSEMNVSTLELGDSALYLCASSLGEGQEQFFGPGTRLTVL.

Written as DNA, the CDR3 is TGTGCCAGCAGTGTAGGGACAGGGGGCGTAGATCAGCCCCAGCATTTT. It specifies CASSVGTGGVDQPQHF. V and J are TRBV6-1 and TRBJ1-5, with 12 bases matching TRBD1. There are 16 residues in the CDR3. Germline CDR1 and CDR2: MNHNS and SASEGT. J gave up 5 bases and V 4 bases, and 6 bases lay outside the gene matches.

The gene calls are TRBV7-2 and TRBJ1-1; D gene unclear. Between the trimmed V and J ends, which lost 3 bases and 3 bases, there was a span of 8 bases. CDR1 is SGHTA and CDR2 is FQGNSA in the germline V gene. This CDR3 has 13 residues. The CDR3 DNA follows: TGTGCCAGCAGCTTTTCCCGGGACACTGAAGCTTTCTTT. It codes for CASSFSRDTEAFF.

The rearrangement joins TRBV2 to TRBJ1-5; no firm D call. Germline loops: CDR1 SNHLY, CDR2 FYNNEI. The CDR3 sequence is 13 residues long. V was trimmed by 8 bases and J by 2 bases, leaving 10 bases between them. CDR3 DNA: TGTGCCAGCCACAAGTCCCGCAATCAGCCCCAGCATTTT. Its protein is CASHKSRNQPQHF.

The DNA for the CDR3 is TGTGCCAGCAGCTTGGACTTTGGGGGCGAGCAGTTCTTC. Encoded protein: CASSLDFGGEQFF. This chain connects TRBV5-4 to TRBJ2-1, with D perhaps matching TRBD1 (6 bases). Germline assignment: CDR1 SGHNT and CDR2 YYREEE (reference sequence). The CDR3 totals 13 residues. The V end was cut by 0 bases, the J end by 10 bases, with 11 bases between. Complete variable domain (other parts from reference TRBV5-4 and TRBJ2-1): ETGVTQSPTHLIKTRGQQVTLRCSSQSGHNTVSWYQQALGQGPQFIFQYYREEENGRGNFPPRFSGLQFPNYSSELNVNALELDDSALYLCASSLDFGGEQFFGPGTRLTVL.

V gene TRBV28 combines with J gene TRBJ1-2; 8 bases align to TRBD1. The CDR3 is 16 amino acids. The germline V gene has CDR1 MDHEN and CDR2 SYDVKM. The trim removed 2 bases at V and 2 bases at J, leaving 7 bases unmatched. DNA of the CDR3: TGTGCCAGCAGTTTAAGGCAGGGGGCGCTGAACTATGGCTACACCTTC. Protein: CASSLRQGALNYGYTF.

This chain links TRBV19 with TRBJ2-5; tentative D call: TRBD2 (5 bases). Trimming took 1 base from V and 3 from J, leaving 6 bases between them. The CDR3 has 13 residues. Germline CDR1 reads LNHDA; CDR2 reads SQIVND (reference sequence). The CDR3 protein is CASSIGAEETQYF. In nucleotides, the CDR3 is TGTGCCAGTAGTATAGGAGCGGAAGAGACCCAGTACTTC.

This sequence joins TRBV13 and TRBJ2-5, with 7 bases fitting TRBD1. Per the germline V gene, CDR1 is PRHDT and CDR2 is FYEKMQ (reference sequence). The CDR3 totals 13 residues. J lost 5 bases, V lost 5 bases, and 5 bases had no gene match. CDR3 in amino acids: CASSLIRGETQYF. Written as DNA, the CDR3 is TGTGCCAGCAGCCTAATCAGGGGGGAGACCCAGTACTTC.

V usage is TRBV2 and J usage is TRBJ2-3, with D maybe TRBD1 (5 bases). Trimming pared 0 bases from V and 3 bases from J, leaving 10 bases between. This CDR3 has 15 residues. CDR1 is SNHLY, CDR2 FYNNEI, per germline. The CDR3 reads CASSEARGRTDTQYF. The CDR3 region has the DNA TGTGCCAGCAGTGAAGCAAGGGGTCGGACAGATACGCAGTATTTT.

The V call is TRBV19, the J call TRBJ1-5; 11 bases fit TRBD1. Trimming took 5 bases from V and 4 from J; bases not matched to a gene: 7. CDR1 LNHDA and CDR2 SQIVND come from the germline V gene (reference sequence). The CDR3 loop spans 16 amino acids. CDR3 residues: CASSRLDRGPNQPQHF. As DNA, the CDR3 is TGTGCCAGTAGTCGATTGGACAGGGGGCCGAATCAGCCCCAGCATTTT.

V gene TRBV5-1 combines with J gene TRBJ2-1, with 11 bases lining up with TRBD2. Germline trimming cut 3 bases from V and 5 bases from J; bases unmatched to any gene: 7. Germline V gives CDR1 SGHRS, CDR2 YFSETQ. The length of the CDR3 is 16 residues. CDR3 bases: TGCGCCAGCAGCTCTAGACTAGCGGGGCGTAACAATGAGCAGTTCTTC. This encodes CASSSRLAGRNNEQFF.

With regard to this clone: The same CDR3 is also encoded by other DNA sequences in this sample. The V call is TRBV7-9, the J call TRBJ1-2; the D gene is possibly TRBD1 (5 bases). V lost 3 bases and J 8 bases, leaving 7 bases between the germline ends. Germline V gene data show CDR1 as SEHNR and CDR2 as FQNEAQ (reference sequence). This CDR3 has 11 amino acids. The CDR3 bases are TGTGCCAGCAGCTTGGGGCAAGGCTACACCTTC. It codes for CASSLGQGYTF.

The chain links TRBV28 to TRBJ1-1, with 10 positions matching TRBD1. CDR1 is MDHEN, CDR2 SYDVKM, per germline. The CDR3 has 14 residues. The ends lost 6 bases at V and 3 bases at J; junction bases unmatched: 4. The CDR3 sequence: CASRTGTGDTEAFF. The DNA of the CDR3 is TGTGCCAGCAGAACCGGGACAGGGGACACTGAAGCTTTCTTT.

J is TRBJ2-1 and V is TRBV30; a possible D gene is TRBD2 (7 bases). The CDR3 contains 11 residues. CDR1 is GTSNPN, CDR2 SVGIG, per germline (reference sequence). V was shortened by 2 bases and J by 12 bases, with 11 bases between the two germline ends. This CDR3 reads CAWSRGGRQFF. In nucleotides, the CDR3 is TGTGCCTGGAGTAGGGGGGGTCGGCAGTTCTTC.

This clone was recorded once. The V gene is TRBV7-9, the J gene TRBJ2-7; TRBD2 aligns across 8 bases. Germline V gives CDR1 SEHNR, CDR2 FQNEAQ (reference sequence). The CDR3 length is 16 residues. Losses at the gene ends were 1 base for V and 2 bases for J; bases not matched to a gene: 7. CDR3 DNA: TGTGCCAGCAGCTTAGACCCCCCGCGGGGGGCCTACGAGCAGTACTTC. This codes for CASSLDPPRGAYEQYF.

This clone appeared a single time. The rearrangement joins TRBV28 to TRBJ2-3; D possibly corresponds to TRBD2 (6 bases). The V end was cut by 5 bases, the J end by 0 bases, with 9 bases between. In germline, CDR1 is MDHEN, CDR2 SYDVKM. The CDR3 is 14 amino acids. CDR3 sequence reads: CASSPGTSTDTQYF. CDR3 nucleotide sequence: TGTGCCAGCAGTCCGGGGACTAGCACAGATACGCAGTATTTT.

The chain couples TRBV7-2 to TRBJ1-1; D may be TRBD1 (5 bases). CDR1 SGHTA and CDR2 FQGNSA come from the germline V gene. Deletions cut 2 bases from V and 0 bases from J, with 22 bases between. The CDR3 is 19 residues long. The CDR3 DNA is TGTGCCAGCAGCTTAAGCGTGAAGACAGCGTCCATCATGAACACTGAAGCTTTCTTT. Encoded protein: CASSLSVKTASIMNTEAFF.

This sequence joins TRBV7-9 and TRBJ1-2, with 11 bases identical to TRBD1. Germline loops: CDR1 SEHNR, CDR2 FQNEAQ (reference sequence). V was pared by 2 bases and J by 6 bases, with 5 bases of the junction left unmatched. The CDR3 has 15 amino acids. The CDR3 reads CASSLQDRGRDGYTF. CDR3 bases: TGTGCCAGCAGCTTACAGGACAGGGGGCGGGATGGCTACACCTTC.

This chain connects TRBV11-2 to TRBJ2-3; 8 nucleotides line up with TRBD2. Germline CDR1 and CDR2: SGHAT and FQNNGV. With 3 bases clipped from V and 0 bases from J, the junction kept 5 bases outside the gene matches. CDR3 size: 16 residues. CDR3 coding DNA: TGTGCCAGCAGCTTCACCAGCGGGAGTAGCACAGATACGCAGTATTTT. Residues: CASSFTSGSSTDTQYF.

Concerning this clone itself: One end of the junction varies from germline; a read error may be responsible. This sequence joins TRBV3-1 (or the pseudogene TRBV3-2) and TRBJ2-3; D is possibly TRBD1 (5 bases). This CDR3 spans 12 amino acids. Germline V gene sequence: CDR1 LGHDT, CDR2 YNNKEL (reference sequence). The CDR3 nucleotides read TGTGCCAGCAGCCAAAAGGGGCGAACGCAATATTTT. Amino acid sequence: CASSQKGRTQYF.

The chain carries TRBV6-1 and TRBJ1-2; TRBD1 aligns across 10 bases. The CDR3 spans 16 residues. Per germline, CDR1 MNHNS and CDR2 SASEGT. After removal of 4 bases from V and 2 bases from J, the junction contained 7 bases not matched to a gene. This chain's CDR3 is CASSVLPGQGNYGYTF. The CDR3 DNA follows: TGTGCCAGCAGTGTATTACCGGGACAGGGGAACTATGGCTACACCTTC.